The 15 T cell receptor beta chains in this list originate from one sample, sequenced in a study of blood T cell repertoires in COVID-19. Sequencing was performed with immunoSEQ multiplex PCR; in TCRdb, only in-frame clones are kept and a portion is missing. The data contain around 260,000 clones, around nine tenths of them seen just once; the ten biggest clones take up roughly 9.8%. The sequencing sample was made of peripheral blood. These receptors were obtained from a man aged 40-50 years who had recovered from COVID-19.

Here the CDR3 reads CASSRASGRTEQYF. The CDR3 coding sequence is TGTGCCAGCAGTAGGGCTAGCGGGAGAACCGAGCAGTACTTC. The chain uses TRBV3-1 (or the pseudogene TRBV3-2) and TRBJ2-7, with TRBD2 identical over 10 bases. The junction had 8 bases not matched to a gene; V was cut back by 6 bases and J by 6 bases. CDR1 and CDR2 from the germline V gene are LGHDT and YNNKEL (reference sequence). There are 14 residues in the CDR3.

The chain recombines TRBV5-1 with TRBJ2-7; 11 nucleotides line up with TRBD2. Looked up from germline, CDR1 is SGHRS and CDR2 is YFSETQ. CDR3 length: 15 residues. With 2 bases clipped from V and 1 base from J, the junction kept 2 bases outside the gene matches. In nucleotides, the CDR3 is TGCGCCAGCAGCTTCCGGACTAGCGGGTCCTACGAGCAGTACTTC. Translated: CASSFRTSGSYEQYF.

The V call is TRBV15, the J call TRBJ2-6, with a tentative D call TRBD2 (5 bases). Trimming left V 2 bases short and J 4 bases short, with 15 bases between. Germline lookup yields CDR1 LNHNV and CDR2 YYDKDF (reference sequence). This CDR3 is built from 17 residues. In DNA, the CDR3 is TGTGCCACCAGCAGAACGGACTGGGGATCCGGGGCCAACGTCCTGACTTTC. Its protein is CATSRTDWGSGANVLTF. Complete variable domain (other parts from reference TRBV15 and TRBJ2-6): DAMVIQNPRYQVTQFGKPVTLSCSQTLNHNVMYWYQQKSSQAPKLLFHYYDKDFNNEADTPDNFQSRRPNTSFCFLDIRSPGLGDTAMYLCATSRTDWGSGANVLTFGAGSRLTVL.

This clone was detected once. The chain is built from TRBV6-2 or TRBV6-3 and TRBJ2-2; possibly TRBD2 for D (6 bases). Germline V gene data show CDR1 as MNHEY and CDR2 as SVGEGT. The ends were cut back, 2 bases at V and 5 bases at J, with 12 bases in the middle. The CDR3 contains 15 residues. The CDR3 nucleotides are TGTGCCAGCAGTTACGGAGGGTTGGGGACCGGGGAGCTGTTTTTT. Translation: CASSYGGLGTGELFF.

J is TRBJ1-2 and V is TRBV2; 7 positions agree with TRBD1. The CDR3 contains 12 residues. Germline V gene data show CDR1 as SNHLY and CDR2 as FYNNEI. The V and J ends lost 7 bases and 3 bases, in that order; junction bases with no gene match: 2. This chain's CDR3 is CASTGTDYGYTF. CDR3 nucleotide sequence: TGTGCCAGCACCGGGACAGACTATGGCTACACCTTC. Filled out from reference TRBV2 and TRBJ1-2, the complete variable domain reads EPEVTQTPSHQVTQMGQEVILRCVPISNHLYFYWYRQILGQKVEFLVSFYNNEISEKSEIFDDQFSVERPDGSNFTLKIRSTKLEDSAMYFCASTGTDYGYTFGSGTRLTVV.

The V gene is TRBV7-2, the J gene TRBJ2-3, with D tentatively TRBD2 (5 bases). The CDR3 has 15 residues. The ends were cut back, 4 bases at V and 2 bases at J, with 13 bases in the middle. The germline gives CDR1 SGHTA, CDR2 FQGNSA. The CDR3 here is CASSYGPGYTDTQYF. DNA of the CDR3: TGTGCCAGCAGCTACGGTCCGGGATACACAGATACGCAGTATTTT. The full variable domain, completed using reference TRBV7-2 and TRBJ2-3, is GAGVSQSPSNKVTEKGKDVELRCDPISGHTALYWYRQSLGQGLEFLIYFQGNSAPDKSGLPSDRFSAERTGGSVSTLTIQRTQQEDSAVYLCASSYGPGYTDTQYFGPGTRLTVL.

The chain couples TRBV19 to TRBJ2-1, with TRBD2 identical over 13 bases. V shed 5 bases, J shed 11 bases, and the junction held 12 bases outside the gene matches. The CDR3 is made up of 16 amino acids. CDR1 and CDR2 from the germline V gene are LNHDA and SQIVND (reference sequence). The CDR3 protein is CASSSPGLAGPLQQFF. CDR3 nucleotides: TGTGCCAGTAGTTCTCCGGGACTAGCGGGGCCTCTTCAGCAGTTCTTC.

A few counts support this clone. The chain employs TRBV6-1 and TRBJ1-4; tentative D call: TRBD1 (5 bases). Trimming removed 4 bases at V and 6 bases at J, with 18 bases between. CDR1 and CDR2 from the germline V gene are MNHNS and SASEGT. The CDR3 length is 16 residues. The CDR3 here is CASSVGFRTLDEKLFF. In nucleotides, the CDR3 is TGTGCCAGCAGTGTCGGATTTCGGACACTGGATGAAAAACTGTTTTTT.

This chain uses TRBV6-2 or TRBV6-3 with TRBJ2-7; D may be TRBD1 (6 bases). The CDR3 has 15 amino acids. V lost 6 bases and J lost 7, with 22 bases in between. Germline CDR1 reads MNHEY; CDR2 reads SVGEGT. Here the CDR3 DNA reads TGTGCCAGCAGCCTGTTTGCAGGGGCCCTTGGAGAGCAGTACTTC. Residues: CASSLFAGALGEQYF.

The V call is TRBV9, the J call TRBJ2-7, with TRBD2 as a possible D gene (6 bases). CDR1 is SGDLS and CDR2 is YYNGEE in the germline V gene. The CDR3 is made up of 14 amino acids. Trimming pared 2 bases from V and 0 bases from J, leaving 9 bases between. Here the CDR3 reads CASSVGLHSYEQYF. CDR3 nucleotides: TGTGCCAGCAGCGTGGGACTCCACTCCTACGAGCAGTACTTC.

This chain connects TRBV27 to TRBJ1-2, with D perhaps matching TRBD1 (5 bases). The V and J ends lost 7 bases and 8 bases respectively, with 17 bases between them. The CDR3 has 13 residues. Germline CDR1 MNHEY, CDR2 SMNVEV (reference sequence). The CDR3 loop reads CASKVQGAIGYTF. CDR3 bases: TGTGCCAGCAAGGTTCAGGGTGCCATAGGCTACACCTTC.

This sequence joins TRBV7-2 and TRBJ1-2; 8 nucleotides agree with TRBD1. The CDR3 runs 14 residues. Trimming removed 5 bases from V and 8 bases from J; junction bases left unmatched: 10. Germline loops: CDR1 SGHTA, CDR2 FQGNSA. The CDR3 region has the DNA TGTGCCAGCAGCCTACCGGACAGGGCCTTGGGCTACACCTTC. Encoded protein: CASSLPDRALGYTF.

J is TRBJ1-1 and V is TRBV6-5, with TRBD1 as a possible D gene (5 bases). This CDR3 has 15 residues. V was shortened by 4 bases and J by 10 bases, with 22 bases between the two germline ends. From germline, CDR1 is MNHEY and CDR2 SVGAGI. CDR3: CASSLGAARVGRAFF. CDR3 coding DNA: TGTGCCAGCAGTTTAGGGGCCGCGAGAGTGGGGCGAGCTTTCTTT.

The chain carries TRBV4-2 and TRBJ2-1; TRBD1 matches at 9 bases. CDR3 size: 11 residues. Unmatched junction bases numbered 4, after V lost 4 bases and J lost 15 bases. Germline V gives CDR1 LGHNA, CDR2 YNFKEQ. The CDR3 DNA sequence: TGTGCCAGCAGCCGGGACAGGGTGCCGTTCTTC. It translates to CASSRDRVPFF.

The V gene is TRBV27, the J gene TRBJ1-2; TRBD1 agrees at 8 bases. This CDR3 spans 13 amino acids. The germline CDR1 and CDR2 sequences are MNHEY and SMNVEV (reference sequence). The J segment lost 8 bases and the V segment lost 5 bases, leaving 7 bases of the junction unmatched. CDR3 sequence reads: CASSLQGAKGYTF. CDR3 nucleotide sequence: TGTGCCAGCAGTCTCCAGGGGGCGAAGGGCTACACCTTC.